One and the same sample provided the 14 T cell receptor beta chains below, sequenced in a study of CD8 T cells in ankylosing spondylitis. TCRdb used MiXCR to reprocess the 5' RACE reads, holding one entry per CDR3 protein. The sample comprises about 360,000 distinct CDR3 sequences, roughly 14% of which are singletons, and less than 1.1% rests with the top ten. The material sequenced was blood, either unsorted or a sorted T cell fraction (not recorded which). The receptors were gathered from a male donor with ankylosing spondylitis or in good health (not recorded which).

The V gene is TRBV29-1, the J gene TRBJ2-1, with D tentatively TRBD1 (5 bases). CDR1 SQVTM and CDR2 ANQGSEA come from the germline V gene. The ends were cut back, 6 bases at V and 6 bases at J, with 12 bases in the middle. The CDR3 sequence is 12 residues long. The DNA of the CDR3 is TGCAGCGTCGCCTGGGGCGGCAATGAGCAGTTCTTC. Translation gives CSVAWGGNEQFF.

This clonotype was observed many times. The rearrangement joins TRBV10-3 to TRBJ1-1; 10 positions agree with TRBD1. This CDR3 comprises 13 residues. CDR1 and CDR2 (germline): ENHRY, SYGVKD. Losses at the gene ends were 10 bases for V and 3 bases for J; bases not matched to a gene: 5. The CDR3 protein is CATTDRGDTEAFF. The CDR3 DNA follows: TGTGCCACCACGGACAGGGGGGACACTGAAGCTTTCTTT.

This sequence joins TRBV5-1 and TRBJ2-1; no firm D call. This CDR3 has 14 amino acids. Trimming stripped 4 bases from V and 5 bases from J, with 13 bases between. The germline CDR1 and CDR2 sequences are SGHRS and YFSETQ. The CDR3 loop reads CASSPSHRNNEQFF. CDR3 in DNA: TGCGCCAGCAGCCCAAGTCACCGGAACAATGAGCAGTTCTTC.

This clonotype was found a few times. The chain employs TRBV7-2 and TRBJ2-1; TRBD2 aligns across 7 bases. V lost 7 bases and J lost 8; bases outside the gene matches: 17. Germline lookup yields CDR1 SGHTA and CDR2 FQGNSA. The CDR3 runs to 16 residues. CDR3 in DNA: TGTGCCAGCACCAAGGACGGACTAGTTTTTAGGGATGAGCAGTTCTTC. It translates to CASTKDGLVFRDEQFF.

The J gene is TRBJ1-5, the V gene TRBV28; D is ambiguous. The CDR3 consists of 14 residues. V dropped 3 bases and J dropped 2 bases, with 8 bases sitting between them. Germline CDR1 and CDR2: MDHEN and SYDVKM. For the CDR3, the DNA is TGTGCCAGCAGTTTTTGGGCCGGCAATCAGCCCCAGCATTTT. This sequence encodes CASSFWAGNQPQHF.

This clonotype was seen more than once but under ten times. V is TRBV5-1 and J is TRBJ2-1; tentative D call: TRBD2 (6 bases). The length of the CDR3 is 17 residues. Between the trimmed V and J ends, which lost 3 bases and 0 bases, there was a span of 16 bases. Per the germline V gene, CDR1 is SGHRS and CDR2 is YFSETQ. The CDR3 protein is CASSWGASVSSYNEQFF. Written as DNA, the CDR3 is TGCGCCAGCAGCTGGGGCGCTAGCGTGAGCTCCTACAATGAGCAGTTCTTC. The full variable domain, with the rest looked up from reference TRBV5-1 and TRBJ2-1, is KAGVTQTPRYLIKTRGQQVTLSCSPISGHRSVSWYQQTPGQGLQFLFEYFSETQRNKGNFPGRFSGRQFSNSRSEMNVSTLELGDSALYLCASSWGASVSSYNEQFFGPGTRLTVL.

J is TRBJ1-4 and V is TRBV20-1, with TRBD1 matching 10 bases. CDR1 is DFQATT and CDR2 is SNEGSKA in the germline V gene (reference sequence). Trimming removed 4 bases from V and 8 bases from J; junction bases left unmatched: 7. This CDR3 has 14 amino acids. CDR3 region: CSAKPGTGEEKLFF. Written as DNA, the CDR3 is TGCAGTGCTAAACCCGGGACAGGGGAGGAAAAACTGTTTTTT.

The rearrangement links TRBV20-1 to TRBJ1-2, with D possibly being TRBD1 (6 bases). The CDR3 is 14 amino acids. Trimming left V 4 bases short and J 0 bases short, with 12 bases between. Germline V lookup: CDR1 DFQATT, CDR2 SNEGSKA (reference sequence). The CDR3 sequence is CSATGTLTNYGYTF. CDR3 in DNA: TGCAGTGCTACCGGGACACTGACTAACTATGGCTACACCTTC.

The V call is TRBV3-1, the J call TRBJ1-4; no definite D call. V was shortened by 1 base and J by 0 bases, with 9 bases between the two germline ends. The length of the CDR3 is 16 residues. Germline CDR1 is LGHDT and CDR2 is YNNKEL (reference sequence). This CDR3 is CASSQGVSATNEKLFF. The DNA for the CDR3 is TGTGCCAGCAGCCAAGGAGTGTCCGCAACTAATGAAAAACTGTTTTTT. The complete variable domain, with remaining parts taken from reference TRBV3-1 and TRBJ1-4, reads DTAVSQTPKYLVTQMGNDKSIKCEQNLGHDTMYWYKQDSKKFLKIMFSYNNKELIINETVPNRFSPKSPDKAHLNLHINSLELGDSAVYFCASSQGVSATNEKLFFGSGTQLSVL.

This clonotype was counted between two and nine times. The chain joins TRBV29-1 to TRBJ1-1, with D possibly TRBD1 on 5 matching bases. Between the trimmed V and J ends, which lost 7 bases and 5 bases, there was a span of 17 bases. The CDR3 is 13 residues long. CDR1 is SQVTM and CDR2 is ANQGSEA in the germline V gene. CDR3 residues: CSASPNWGTEAFF. CDR3 coding DNA: TGCAGCGCTTCTCCTAACTGGGGGACTGAAGCTTTCTTT.

Only a few counts were recorded for this clonotype. The V gene is TRBV3-1, the J gene TRBJ1-1; D uncertain. The V end was cut by 4 bases, the J end by 11 bases, with 17 bases between. The CDR3 consists of 13 residues. The V gene's germline CDR1 is LGHDT and CDR2 YNNKEL (reference sequence). CDR3 DNA: TGTGCCAGCAGCCCCCCGGCAGCCGATGGGGCTTTCTTT. Amino acids: CASSPPAADGAFF.

CDR3 coding DNA: TGTGCCACCAGCAGAGAGGGACACGGGGAGCTGTTTTTT. Translated, it gives CATSREGHGELFF. V is TRBV15 and J is TRBJ2-2; D may be TRBD1 (6 bases). This CDR3 spans 13 amino acids. The germline V gene encodes CDR1 LNHNV and CDR2 YYDKDF (reference sequence). V was cut by 0 bases and J by 7 bases, with 6 bases left in between.

The J gene is TRBJ2-5, the V gene TRBV27, with 8 bases that match TRBD2. CDR3 length equals 17 residues. Losses at the gene ends were 6 bases for V and 2 bases for J; bases not matched to a gene: 14. Germline CDR1 reads MNHEY; CDR2 reads SMNVEV (reference sequence). CDR3 nucleotide sequence: TGTGCCAGCAGCCCCAGATGGCTAGCGGGCTCACAAGAGACCCAGTACTTC. It is translated as CASSPRWLAGSQETQYF.

This clonotype occurred a few times. The CDR3 here is CASSLITGVNNEQFF. DNA of the CDR3: TGTGCCAGCAGTTTAATAACGGGGGTAAACAATGAGCAGTTCTTC. The rearrangement uses TRBV12-3 or TRBV12-4 and TRBJ2-1; possible D gene TRBD2, 6 bases. The CDR3 is 15 residues long. Deletions cut 2 bases from V and 5 bases from J, with 13 bases between.